The source of this TCR beta chain is a study of CD8 T cells in Susac syndrome. Whole-study results and caveats: The study recognized that its TCR sequencing and HLA analysis covered a relatively small number of individuals.

Random hexamers were used to reverse transcribe an amount of roughly 0.5 to 1 ug RNA. It was immunoSEQ multiplex PCR that amplified TCR beta CDR3 across 54 Vbeta and 13 Jbeta. TCRdb analysed the immunoSEQ multiplex PCR reads with MiXCR anew, one entry per CDR3 protein. The table lists some 150,000 distinct CDR3 sequences, nearly 97% of them singletons. A remark on this clonotype: Its antigen is still unknown.

Germline V gene lookup returns CDR1 SQVTM and CDR2 ANQGSEA. The CDR3 consists of 13 residues. Trimming shortened V by 4 bases and J by 4 bases, and 10 bases separated the two germline ends. The V call is TRBV29-1, the J call TRBJ1-4; tentative D call: TRBD1 (6 bases). The sequence derives from a human donor with Susac syndrome. What was sequenced was CD4+ T cells from PBMCs. DNA for the CDR3: TGCAGCGTTGGTTCCAGGGGTAATGAAAAACTGTTTTTT. It is translated as CSVGSRGNEKLFF. Based on the CDR3 plus reference TRBV29-1 and TRBJ1-4, the full variable domain is SAVISQKPSRDICQRGTSLTIQCQVDSQVTMMFWYRQQPGQSLTLIATANQGSEATYESGFVIDKFPISRPNLTFSTLTVSNMSPEDSSIYLCSVGSRGNEKLFFGSGTQLSVL.